This T cell receptor delta chain was identified during a study of delta chains in infants with herpesvirus infections. Notes on this clone: Its antigen is not known. A much larger clonotype is one base distant, so this may be a read error. The identical CDR3 is also encoded by other nucleotide sequences in the sample.

Reverse transcription of PBMC RNA used primers specific for the gamma and delta chains. TCRdb reanalysed the RT-PCR reads with CATT. Among roughly 1,400 delta-chain clones listed, approximately 30% were seen once. General study results and limits: 4 of 18 CMV-infected infants carried the public Vdelta1 clonotype, including one congenital. The public clonotype appeared only at the first post-infection time point and was absent in uninfected infants. Among Vdelta1 cells, the public clonotype apparently waned within approximately two months.

This CDR3 is 22 amino acids long. Trimming at V came to 3 bases and at J to 8 bases, leaving 30 bases not matched to a gene. Germline values: CDR1 TSWWSYY, CDR2 QGS. The sequenced sample was peripheral blood, obtained at time point 1 of longitudinal follow-up. This clonotype was sampled from a human donor who was a Ugandan infant, either HIV-exposed or HIV-unexposed (not recorded which). The chain has TRDV1 and TRDJ4, with 13 bases that match TRDD3. The CDR3 nucleotides are TGTGCTCTTGGGGACCCCCCTCGGTTCTCTCGTACTGGGGGATACGGGGTCAGGCCACTGATCTTT. It codes for CALGDPPRFSRTGGYGVRPLIF.